This T cell receptor (beta chain) was recorded in a study of T cells expressing NK-cell markers. CDR1 and CDR2 (germline): SNHLY, FYNNEI. The CDR3 contains 15 residues. TCRdb reprocessed the 5' RACE reads; each CDR3 protein has one entry and no DNA is given. This sample's table has roughly 430,000 distinct CDR3 sequences. Specimen: blood T cells: a sorted CD56 or NKG2C T cell subset, CD4+ or CD8+ T cells, or bulk PBMC T cells (not recorded which). The sequence was obtained from a woman between 18 and 75 years old in good health. V gene TRBV2 combines with J gene TRBJ2-2; lacking DNA, the TRBD1 call made by TCRdb goes unchecked. CDR3 sequence reads: CASSEAPGRTGELFF.